The 16 T cell receptor beta chains below come from one sample, sequenced in a study of T-cell reconstitution after alpha-beta-depleted transplantation in children. Preparation of the TCRbeta library involved a method that used unique molecular identifiers. TCRdb processed the PCR reads anew with MiXCR; each CDR3 protein has one entry. The sample lists about 370,000 distinct CDR3 sequences, 20% occurring once. The material sequenced was PBMCs from the stem cell graft donor, taken from the stem cell graft. The origin of the receptors is a human donor who donated a stem cell graft to a child with acute myeloid leukemia.

This clonotype was detected only a few times. V gene TRBV6-5 combines with J gene TRBJ2-3; the match to TRBD2 covers 11 bases. CDR3 length: 17 amino acids. The V segment lost 0 bases and the J segment 1 base; nucleotides outside the gene matches: 3. CDR1 and CDR2 (germline): MNHEY, SVGAGI. CDR3 region: CASSYSPGLAGTDTQYF. DNA for the CDR3: TGTGCCAGCAGTTACTCTCCGGGACTAGCGGGCACAGATACGCAGTATTTT.

The chain employs TRBV5-1 and TRBJ2-3, with 11 nucleotides matching TRBD2. After removal of 3 bases from V and 3 bases from J, the junction contained 3 bases not matched to a gene. Germline CDR1 and CDR2: SGHRS and YFSETQ. CDR3 length: 15 amino acids. CDR3 sequence (DNA): TGCGCCAGCAGCTCTAGCGGGAGGAGTACAGATACGCAGTATTTT. It is translated as CASSSSGRSTDTQYF.

The chain combines TRBV6-5 with TRBJ2-7, with D uncertain. Germline CDR1 MNHEY, CDR2 SVGAGI. Trimming cost V 7 bases and J 6 bases, with 10 bases left between them. CDR3 length: 11 residues. The DNA for the CDR3 is TGTGCCAGCAAAAGAGGCCTCGAGCAGTACTTC. Translating gives CASKRGLEQYF.

This clonotype has only a few counts. The chain carries TRBV29-1 and TRBJ2-1, with 9 bases lining up with TRBD2. The CDR3 length is 13 residues. Germline values: CDR1 SQVTM, CDR2 ANQGSEA. The V gene end was trimmed by 7 bases and the J gene end by 6 bases; junction bases not matched to a gene: 7. DNA of the CDR3: TGCAGCGGGGGGTCAGCGGGAGGCAATGAGCAGTTCTTC. Its protein product is CSGGSAGGNEQFF.

In its sample, this clonotype was seen many times. The chain combines TRBV6-1 with TRBJ2-2; D might be TRBD1 or TRBD2, each matching 6 bases. Germline CDR1 and CDR2: MNHNS and SASEGT. Trimming pared 4 bases from V and 3 bases from J, leaving 9 bases between. This CDR3 is 14 amino acids long. CDR3 amino acids: CASSGGADTGELFF. CDR3 coding DNA: TGTGCCAGCAGTGGGGGGGCCGACACCGGGGAGCTGTTTTTT.

This clonotype has just a few counts. This chain connects TRBV27 to TRBJ2-1, with TRBD2 matching 15 bases. In germline, CDR1 is MNHEY, CDR2 SMNVEV (reference sequence). The V gene end was trimmed by 7 bases and the J gene end by 2 bases; junction bases not matched to a gene: 12. The CDR3 sequence is 19 residues long. The CDR3 bases are TGTGCCAGCACCCACGTCAGGACTAGCGGGAGGGCCACCTACAATGAGCAGTTCTTC. It is translated as CASTHVRTSGRATYNEQFF.

The chain links TRBV28 to TRBJ2-5; tentatively, D is TRBD2 (6 bases). The ends were cut back, 3 bases at V and 4 bases at J, with 12 bases in the middle. The CDR3 has 14 residues. CDR1 is MDHEN and CDR2 is SYDVKM in the germline V gene. Here the CDR3 DNA reads TGTGCCAGCAGTTTCTTCGGGAGCTCAGAGACCCAGTACTTC. It yields the protein CASSFFGSSETQYF.

This clonotype was seen only a few times. The chain recombines TRBV10-3 with TRBJ2-5; D is ambiguous. V lost 7 bases, J lost 2 bases, and 11 bases lay in between. The CDR3 runs 13 residues. Per germline, CDR1 ENHRY and CDR2 SYGVKD. The CDR3 here is CAITAAQQETQYF. In DNA form, the CDR3 reads TGTGCCATCACCGCGGCTCAGCAAGAGACCCAGTACTTC.

This clonotype has a handful of counts. The V call is TRBV14, the J call TRBJ1-6; D not certain. CDR1 and CDR2 (germline): SGHDN, FVKESK. V was pared by 1 base and J by 7 bases, with 8 bases between. This CDR3 has 14 amino acids. CDR3 DNA sequence: TGTGCCAGCAGCCAAGTGGGTCTGAATTCACCCCTCCACTTT. It encodes CASSQVGLNSPLHF.

The V and J genes are TRBV4-2 and TRBJ1-4; D may be TRBD1 (5 bases). This CDR3 is built from 15 residues. Germline CDR1 and CDR2: LGHNA and YNFKEQ. Trimming took off 4 bases at V and 5 bases at J, with 14 bases between the two ends. In DNA form, the CDR3 reads TGTGCCAGCAGCCGCCAGACAGAGGCCAATGAAAAACTGTTTTTT. Translation gives CASSRQTEANEKLFF.

This sequence joins TRBV6-5 and TRBJ1-5; perhaps TRBD1 as D (6 bases). Between the trimmed V and J ends, which lost 4 bases and 3 bases, there was a span of 10 bases. This CDR3 contains 14 residues. Per the germline V gene, CDR1 is MNHEY and CDR2 is SVGAGI. The CDR3 region is CASSSGQTNQPQHF. The CDR3 DNA follows: TGTGCCAGCAGTTCAGGACAGACCAATCAGCCCCAGCATTTT.

This clonotype has more than one count but fewer than ten. This chain joins TRBV5-1 and TRBJ2-7; unclear D gene. This CDR3 is 12 amino acids long. Germline assignment: CDR1 SGHRS and CDR2 YFSETQ. The ends were cut back, 2 bases at V and 5 bases at J, with 8 bases in the middle. CDR3 sequence: CASSFVENEQYF. The CDR3 DNA reads TGCGCCAGCAGCTTCGTAGAGAACGAGCAGTACTTC. Using reference TRBV5-1 and TRBJ2-7 for the parts outside the CDR3, the full variable domain is KAGVTQTPRYLIKTRGQQVTLSCSPISGHRSVSWYQQTPGQGLQFLFEYFSETQRNKGNFPGRFSGRQFSNSRSEMNVSTLELGDSALYLCASSFVENEQYFGPGTRLTVT.

The J gene is TRBJ1-5, the V gene TRBV7-2; D uncertain. Between the trimmed V and J ends, which lost 3 bases and 7 bases, there was a span of 7 bases. The germline gives CDR1 SGHTA, CDR2 FQGNSA. The CDR3 has 12 residues. CDR3 nucleotides: TGTGCCAGCAGCTTTAATGGGCAGCCCCAGCATTTT. Its protein product is CASSFNGQPQHF.

The V and J genes are TRBV5-1 and TRBJ2-2; 7 nucleotides line up with TRBD1. This CDR3 region has 14 residues. The J segment lost 5 bases and the V segment lost 5 bases, leaving 6 bases of the junction unmatched. The germline CDR1 and CDR2 sequences are SGHRS and YFSETQ. The CDR3 DNA follows: TGCGCCAGCAGAAGGGACAGTCCGACCGGGGAGCTGTTTTTT. This gives the protein CASRRDSPTGELFF.

This clonotype was picked up many times. This chain joins TRBV12-3 or TRBV12-4 and TRBJ2-1; possible D gene TRBD2, 6 bases. This CDR3 contains 14 residues. With 3 bases removed from V and 5 bases from J, the gap between germline ends came to 11 bases. CDR3 region: CASSLISGNNEQFF. The CDR3 nucleotides are TGTGCCAGCAGTTTGATTAGCGGAAACAATGAGCAGTTCTTC.

The rearrangement uses TRBV12-3 or TRBV12-4 and TRBJ2-1, with 14 bases lining up with TRBD2. The CDR3 runs 16 residues. Trimming took 8 bases from V and 2 from J; bases not matched to a gene: 5. The chain's CDR3 is CASGLAGGTTYNEQFF. CDR3 DNA sequence: TGTGCCAGCGGACTAGCGGGAGGCACAACCTACAATGAGCAGTTCTTC.